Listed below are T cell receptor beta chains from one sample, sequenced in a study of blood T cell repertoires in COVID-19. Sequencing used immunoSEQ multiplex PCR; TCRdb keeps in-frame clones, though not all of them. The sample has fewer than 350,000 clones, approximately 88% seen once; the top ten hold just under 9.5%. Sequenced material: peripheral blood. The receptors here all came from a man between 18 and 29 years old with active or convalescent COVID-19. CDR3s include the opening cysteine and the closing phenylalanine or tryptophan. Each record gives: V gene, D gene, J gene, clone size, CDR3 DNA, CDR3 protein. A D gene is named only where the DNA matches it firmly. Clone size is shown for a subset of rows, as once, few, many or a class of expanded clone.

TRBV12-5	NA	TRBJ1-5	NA	TGTGCTAGTGGTTTGGTACTGGGGAGCGGGGATCAGCCCCAGCATTTT	CASGLVLGSGDQPQHF
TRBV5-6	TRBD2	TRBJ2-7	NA	TGTGCCAGCAGCCCCGGGGGGATGGTCGAGCAGTACTTC	CASSPGGMVEQYF
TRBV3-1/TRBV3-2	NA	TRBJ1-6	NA	TGTGCCAGCAGCCTGACAACAGGGCAAAATTCACCCCTCCACTTT	CASSLTTGQNSPLHF
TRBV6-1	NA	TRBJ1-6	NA	TGTGCCAGCAGTGAAGGGGAGAACTATAATTCACCCCTCCACTTT	CASSEGENYNSPLHF
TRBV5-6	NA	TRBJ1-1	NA	TGTGCCAGCAGCTTCGGGAGCCACACTGAAGCTTTCTTT	CASSFGSHTEAFF
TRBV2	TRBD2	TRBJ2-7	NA	TGTGCCAGCAGTGAAGGGACTAGCGGGGCCTACGAGCAGTACTTC	CASSEGTSGAYEQYF
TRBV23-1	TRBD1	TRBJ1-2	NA	TGCGCCAGCAGTCAATCCGACAGGGGACGTTCTAACTATGGCTACACCTTC	CASSQSDRGRSNYGYTF
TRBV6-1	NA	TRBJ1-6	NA	TGTGCCAGCAGTGAAATCCGGGTTGAAAATTCACCCCTCCACTTT	CASSEIRVENSPLHF
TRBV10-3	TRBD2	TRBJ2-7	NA	TGTGCCATCAGTGGTTACACTAGCGGGGGTTACGAGCAGTACTTC	CAISGYTSGGYEQYF
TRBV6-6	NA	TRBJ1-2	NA	TGTGCCAGCAGCCCAGGGGCTTCCTATGGCTACACCTTC	CASSPGASYGYTF
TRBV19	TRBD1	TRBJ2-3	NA	TGTGCCAGTAGTACACCGGGACAGGGGACAGATACGCAGTATTTT	CASSTPGQGTDTQYF
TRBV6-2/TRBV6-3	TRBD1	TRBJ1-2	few	TGTGCCAGCAGCCCCATCAAGACAGGGGGCTTTAGGTTCGACACCTTC	CASSPIKTGGFRFDTF
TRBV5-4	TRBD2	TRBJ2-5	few	TGTGCCAGCAGCCCTCCTTACGGGGGGGCCCCAGAGACCCAGTACTTC	CASSPPYGGAPETQYF
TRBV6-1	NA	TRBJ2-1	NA	TGTGCCAGCAGTGAAAAGATGGATACCGCGGGGGAGCAGTTCTTC	CASSEKMDTAGEQFF
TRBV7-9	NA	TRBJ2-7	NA	TGTGCCAGCAGCCGCGGGGAGCAGTACTTC	CASSRGEQYF
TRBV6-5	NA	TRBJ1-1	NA	TGTGCCAGCAGTTACGACATTCAGAACACTGAAGCTTTCTTT	CASSYDIQNTEAFF
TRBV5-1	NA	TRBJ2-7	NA	TGCGCCAGCAGCTTTCAGGGCTCCTACGAGCAGTACTTC	CASSFQGSYEQYF
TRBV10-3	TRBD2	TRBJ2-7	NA	TGTGCCATCAGAGACTCCGGGACTAGCGGGAACGAGCAGTACTTC	CAIRDSGTSGNEQYF
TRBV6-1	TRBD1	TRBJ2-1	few	TGTGCCAGCAGTGGCCACCCGGGACAGGACTACAATGAGCAGTTCTTC	CASSGHPGQDYNEQFF
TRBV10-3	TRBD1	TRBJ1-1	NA	TGTGCCATCAAAAAAGACAGGGAGGTAGACACTGAAGCTTTCTTT	CAIKKDREVDTEAFF